This T cell receptor beta chain was sequenced during a study of neoadjuvant anti-PD-1 for oral cavity cancer. As for the study in general: Nivolumab at 3 mg/kg was mostly given biweekly, three to four doses, pre-surgery.

Study-level findings and limits: After neoadjuvant nivolumab, PBMC T cell clonality was significantly higher in non-responders than responders. Higher pretreatment blood Treg/Th17 ratios correlated with higher pretreatment blood and lower post-treatment tumor TCRbeta clonality.

Details on this clone: Its antigen is not known.

CDR1 SGHAT and CDR2 FQDESV come from the germline V gene (reference sequence). CDR3 length: 14 amino acids. Trimming took 2 bases from V and 1 from J, leaving 5 bases between them. Using immunoSEQ multiplex PCR, the repertoire was profiled, and TCRdb retains in-frame clones only, with some absent. The table has about 81,000 clones, under 90% seen once. The receptor was derived from a person aged 40 to 85 with oral cavity squamous cell carcinoma. The sample in question was PBMCs, obtained before nivolumab (anti-PD-1) treatment. This rearrangement joins TRBV11-1 to TRBJ1-4; D call uncertain. The CDR3 reads CASSLQETNEKLFF. CDR3 in DNA: TGTGCCAGCAGCTTACAGGAAACTAATGAAAAACTGTTTTTT.